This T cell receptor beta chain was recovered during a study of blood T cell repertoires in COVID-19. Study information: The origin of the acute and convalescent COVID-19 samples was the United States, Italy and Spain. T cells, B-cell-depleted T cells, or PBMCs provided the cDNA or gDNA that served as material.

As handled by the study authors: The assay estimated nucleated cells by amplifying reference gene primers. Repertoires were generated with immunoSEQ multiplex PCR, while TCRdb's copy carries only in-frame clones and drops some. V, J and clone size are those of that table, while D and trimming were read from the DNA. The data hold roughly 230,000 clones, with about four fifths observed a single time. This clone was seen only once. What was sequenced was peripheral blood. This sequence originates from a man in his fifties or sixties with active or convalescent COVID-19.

The DNA for the CDR3 is TGTGCCAGTAGTATTGGACAGCAGACTGAAGCTTTCTTT. Amino acids: CASSIGQQTEAFF. V and J are TRBV19 and TRBJ1-1, with D perhaps TRBD1 (6 bases). The V end was cut by 3 bases, the J end by 5 bases, with 10 bases between. Germline values: CDR1 LNHDA, CDR2 SQIVND (reference sequence). The CDR3 has 13 residues. The variable domain in full, with the rest retrieved from reference TRBV19 and TRBJ1-1, is DGGITQSPKYLFRKEGQNVTLSCEQNLNHDAMYWYRQDPGQGLRLIYYSQIVNDFQKGDIAEGYSVSREKKESFPLTVTSAQKNPTAFYLCASSIGQQTEAFFGQGTRLTVV.